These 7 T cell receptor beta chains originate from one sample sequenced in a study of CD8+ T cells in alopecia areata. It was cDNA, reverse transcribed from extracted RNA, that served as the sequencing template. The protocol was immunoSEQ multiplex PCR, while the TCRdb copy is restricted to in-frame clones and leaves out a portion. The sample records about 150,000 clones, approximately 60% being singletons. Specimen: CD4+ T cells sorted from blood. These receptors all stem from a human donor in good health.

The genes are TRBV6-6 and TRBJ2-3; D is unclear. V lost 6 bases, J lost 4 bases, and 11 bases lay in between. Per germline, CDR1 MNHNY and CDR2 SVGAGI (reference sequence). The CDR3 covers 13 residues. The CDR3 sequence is CASSYRRPDTQYF. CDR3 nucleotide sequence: TGTGCCAGCAGCTACCGACGGCCAGATACGCAGTATTTT.

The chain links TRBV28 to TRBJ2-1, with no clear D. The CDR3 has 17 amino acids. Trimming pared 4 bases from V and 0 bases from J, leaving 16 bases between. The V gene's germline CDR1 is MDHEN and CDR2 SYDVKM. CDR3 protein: CASSSTTSSSSYNEQFF. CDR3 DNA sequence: TGTGCCAGCAGTTCAACGACGTCTTCTAGCTCCTACAATGAGCAGTTCTTC.

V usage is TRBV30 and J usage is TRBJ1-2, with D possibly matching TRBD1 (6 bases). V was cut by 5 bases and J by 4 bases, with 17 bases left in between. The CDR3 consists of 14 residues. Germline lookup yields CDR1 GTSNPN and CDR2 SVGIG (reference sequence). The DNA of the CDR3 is TGTGCCTGGTTCAAGACAGGCCCATCCTATGGCTACACCTTC. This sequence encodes CAWFKTGPSYGYTF.

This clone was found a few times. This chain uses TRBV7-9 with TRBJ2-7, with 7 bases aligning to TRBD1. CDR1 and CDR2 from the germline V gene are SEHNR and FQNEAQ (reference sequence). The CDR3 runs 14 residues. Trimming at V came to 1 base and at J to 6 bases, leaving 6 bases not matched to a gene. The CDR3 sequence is CASSLGQGQGEQYF. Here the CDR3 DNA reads TGTGCCAGCAGCTTAGGACAGGGCCAAGGCGAGCAGTACTTC. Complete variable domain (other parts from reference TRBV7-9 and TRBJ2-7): DTGVSQNPRHKITKRGQNVTFRCDPISEHNRLYWYRQTLGQGPEFLTYFQNEAQLEKSRLLSDRFSAERPKGSFSTLEIQRTEQGDSAMYLCASSLGQGQGEQYFGPGTRLTVT.

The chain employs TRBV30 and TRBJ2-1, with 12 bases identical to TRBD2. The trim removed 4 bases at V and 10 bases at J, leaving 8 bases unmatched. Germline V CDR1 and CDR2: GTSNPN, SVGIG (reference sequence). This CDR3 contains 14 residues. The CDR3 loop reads CAWKVASGRAEQFF. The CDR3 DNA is TGTGCCTGGAAAGTGGCTAGCGGGAGGGCCGAGCAGTTCTTC. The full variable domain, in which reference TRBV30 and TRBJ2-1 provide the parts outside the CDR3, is SQTIHQWPATLVQPVGSPLSLECTVEGTSNPNLYWYRQAAGRGLQLLFYSVGIGQISSEVPQNLSASRPQDRQFILSSKKLLLSDSGFYLCAWKVASGRAEQFFGPGTRLTVL.

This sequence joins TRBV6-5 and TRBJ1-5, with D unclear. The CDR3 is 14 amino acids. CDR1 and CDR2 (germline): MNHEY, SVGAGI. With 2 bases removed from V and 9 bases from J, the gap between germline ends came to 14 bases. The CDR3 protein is CASSYAHGSGPQHF. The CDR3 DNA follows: TGTGCCAGCAGTTACGCGCACGGCTCAGGGCCCCAGCATTTT.

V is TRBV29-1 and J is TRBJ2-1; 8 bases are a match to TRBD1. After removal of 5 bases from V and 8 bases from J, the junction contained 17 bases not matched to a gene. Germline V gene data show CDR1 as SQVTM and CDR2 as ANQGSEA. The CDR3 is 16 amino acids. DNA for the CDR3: TGCAGCGTTATAAAACCCGGACAGGGAAGGAAGGATGAGCAGTTCTTC. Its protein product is CSVIKPGQGRKDEQFF.